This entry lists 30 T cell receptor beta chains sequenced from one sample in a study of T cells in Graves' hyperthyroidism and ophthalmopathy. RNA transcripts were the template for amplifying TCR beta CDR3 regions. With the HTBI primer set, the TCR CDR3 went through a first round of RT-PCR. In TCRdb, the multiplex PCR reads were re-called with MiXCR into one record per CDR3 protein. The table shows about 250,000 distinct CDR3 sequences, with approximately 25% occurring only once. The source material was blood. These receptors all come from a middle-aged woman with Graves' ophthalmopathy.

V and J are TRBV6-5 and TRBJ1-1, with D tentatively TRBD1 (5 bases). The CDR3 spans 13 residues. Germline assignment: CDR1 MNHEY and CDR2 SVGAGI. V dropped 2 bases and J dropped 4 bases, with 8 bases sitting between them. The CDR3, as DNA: TGTGCCAGCAGTTACCGACAGATCACTGAAGCTTTCTTT. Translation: CASSYRQITEAFF.

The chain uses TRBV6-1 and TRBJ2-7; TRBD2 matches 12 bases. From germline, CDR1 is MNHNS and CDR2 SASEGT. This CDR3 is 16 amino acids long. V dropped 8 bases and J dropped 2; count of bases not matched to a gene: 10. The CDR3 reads CASGSSGRAWTYEQYF. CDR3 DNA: TGTGCCAGCGGGTCTAGCGGGAGGGCCTGGACCTACGAGCAGTACTTC.

The DNA for the CDR3 is TGTGCCAGCAGTCTCTCTTCGACGGCTGAAGCTTTCTTT. As protein: CASSLSSTAEAFF. The gene calls are TRBV12-3 or TRBV12-4 and TRBJ1-1; D remains ambiguous. V was clipped by 5 bases and J by 6 bases, with 13 bases between them. The length of the CDR3 is 13 residues.

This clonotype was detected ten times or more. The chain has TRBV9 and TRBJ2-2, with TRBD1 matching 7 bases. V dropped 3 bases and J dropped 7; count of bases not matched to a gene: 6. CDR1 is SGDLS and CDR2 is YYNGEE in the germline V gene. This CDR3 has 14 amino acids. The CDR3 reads CASSADRDGGELFF. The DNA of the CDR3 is TGTGCCAGCAGCGCTGACAGGGACGGCGGGGAGCTGTTTTTT.

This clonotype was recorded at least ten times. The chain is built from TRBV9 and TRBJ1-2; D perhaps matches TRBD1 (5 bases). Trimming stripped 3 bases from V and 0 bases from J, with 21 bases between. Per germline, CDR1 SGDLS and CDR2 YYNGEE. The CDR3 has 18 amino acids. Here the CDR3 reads CASSAGRGAQRSNYGYTF. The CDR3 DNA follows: TGTGCCAGCAGCGCAGGTAGAGGGGCTCAAAGGTCTAACTATGGCTACACCTTC.

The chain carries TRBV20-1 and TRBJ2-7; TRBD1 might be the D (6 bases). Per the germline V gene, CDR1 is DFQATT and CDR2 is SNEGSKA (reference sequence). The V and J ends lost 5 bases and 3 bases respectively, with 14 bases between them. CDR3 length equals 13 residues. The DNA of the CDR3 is TGCAGTGCTTCCAGGGGCGGATACTACGAGCAGTACTTC. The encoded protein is CSASRGGYYEQYF.

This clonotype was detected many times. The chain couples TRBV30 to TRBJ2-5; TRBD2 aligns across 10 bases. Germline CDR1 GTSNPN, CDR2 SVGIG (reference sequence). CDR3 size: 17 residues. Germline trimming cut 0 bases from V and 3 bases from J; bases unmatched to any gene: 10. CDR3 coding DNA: TGTGCCTGGAGTGTACAGTTAGCGGGAGGCTTTGAAGAGACCCAGTACTTC. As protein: CAWSVQLAGGFEETQYF. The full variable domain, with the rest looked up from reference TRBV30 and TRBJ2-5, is SQTIHQWPATLVQPVGSPLSLECTVEGTSNPNLYWYRQAAGRGLQLLFYSVGIGQISSEVPQNLSASRPQDRQFILSSKKLLLSDSGFYLCAWSVQLAGGFEETQYFGPGTRLLVL.

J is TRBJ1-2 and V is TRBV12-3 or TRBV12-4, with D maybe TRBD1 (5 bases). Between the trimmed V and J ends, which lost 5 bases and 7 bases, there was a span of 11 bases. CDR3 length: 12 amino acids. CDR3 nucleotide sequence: TGTGCCAGCAGTGTGAAGGGGTTTGGCTACACCTTC. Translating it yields CASSVKGFGYTF.

The CDR3 nucleotides are TGTGCCAGCAGCTTGGTGGGGCAGGGAAGCTCCTACGAGCAGTACTTC. This sequence encodes CASSLVGQGSSYEQYF. V and J are TRBV28 and TRBJ2-7; TRBD1 might be the D (5 bases). Germline assignment: CDR1 MDHEN and CDR2 SYDVKM. The CDR3 extends over 16 amino acids. V dropped 6 bases and J dropped 0 bases, with 18 bases sitting between them.

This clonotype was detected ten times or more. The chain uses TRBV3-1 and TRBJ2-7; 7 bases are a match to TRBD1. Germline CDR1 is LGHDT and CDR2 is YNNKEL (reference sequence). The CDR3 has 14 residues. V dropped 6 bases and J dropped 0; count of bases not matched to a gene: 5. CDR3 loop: CASRPRGSSYEQYF. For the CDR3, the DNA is TGTGCCAGCAGACCCAGGGGGAGCTCCTACGAGCAGTACTTC.

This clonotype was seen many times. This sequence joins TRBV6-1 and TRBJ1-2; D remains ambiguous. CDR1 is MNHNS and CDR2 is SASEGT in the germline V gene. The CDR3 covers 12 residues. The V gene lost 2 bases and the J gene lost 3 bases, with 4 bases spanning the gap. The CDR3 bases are TGTGCCAGCAGTGAACTGGACTATGGCTACACCTTC. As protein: CASSELDYGYTF.

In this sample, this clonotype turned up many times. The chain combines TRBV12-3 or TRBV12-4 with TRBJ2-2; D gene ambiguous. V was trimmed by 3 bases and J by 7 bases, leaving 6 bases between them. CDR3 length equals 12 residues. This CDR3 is CASSFSGGELFF. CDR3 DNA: TGTGCCAGCAGTTTTTCGGGCGGGGAGCTGTTTTTT.

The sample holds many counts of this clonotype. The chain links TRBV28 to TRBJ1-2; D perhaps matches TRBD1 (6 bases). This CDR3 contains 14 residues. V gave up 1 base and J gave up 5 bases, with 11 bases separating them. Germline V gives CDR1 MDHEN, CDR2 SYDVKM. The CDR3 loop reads CASSLSGTRYGYTF. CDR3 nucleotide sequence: TGTGCCAGCAGTTTATCCGGGACAAGATATGGCTACACCTTC.

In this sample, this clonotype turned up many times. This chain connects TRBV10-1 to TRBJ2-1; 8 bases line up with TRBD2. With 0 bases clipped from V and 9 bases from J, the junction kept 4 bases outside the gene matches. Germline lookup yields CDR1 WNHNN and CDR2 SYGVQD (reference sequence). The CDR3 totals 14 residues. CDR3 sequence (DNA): TGCGCCAGCAGTGAGTCGGGACTAGTGGGTGAGCAGTTCTTC. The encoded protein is CASSESGLVGEQFF.

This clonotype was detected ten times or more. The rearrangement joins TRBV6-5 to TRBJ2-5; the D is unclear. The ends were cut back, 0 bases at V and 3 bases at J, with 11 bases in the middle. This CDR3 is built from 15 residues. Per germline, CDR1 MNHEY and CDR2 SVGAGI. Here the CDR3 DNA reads TGTGCCAGCAGTTACTCGGGCCGGGTCAAAGAGACCCAGTACTTC. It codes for CASSYSGRVKETQYF.

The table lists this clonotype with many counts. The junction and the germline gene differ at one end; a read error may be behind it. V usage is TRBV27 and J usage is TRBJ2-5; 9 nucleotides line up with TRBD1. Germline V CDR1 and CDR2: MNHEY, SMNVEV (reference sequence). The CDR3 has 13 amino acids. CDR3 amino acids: CASSGTGREAQYF. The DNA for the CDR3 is TGTGCCAGCAGCGGGACAGGGCGAGAGGCCCAGTACTTC.

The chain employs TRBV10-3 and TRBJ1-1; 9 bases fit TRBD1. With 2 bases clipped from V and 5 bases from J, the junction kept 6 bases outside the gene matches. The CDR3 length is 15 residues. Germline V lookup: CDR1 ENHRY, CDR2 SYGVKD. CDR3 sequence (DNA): TGTGCCATCAGTGAGCCCGACAGGGGGATGACTGAAGCTTTCTTT. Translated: CAISEPDRGMTEAFF.

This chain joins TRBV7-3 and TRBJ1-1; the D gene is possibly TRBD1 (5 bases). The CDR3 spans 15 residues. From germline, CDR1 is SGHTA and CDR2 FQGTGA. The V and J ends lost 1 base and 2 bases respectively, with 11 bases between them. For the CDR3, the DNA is TGTGCCAGCAGCTTAATGGGGACCGGAAACACTGAAGCTTTCTTT. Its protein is CASSLMGTGNTEAFF.

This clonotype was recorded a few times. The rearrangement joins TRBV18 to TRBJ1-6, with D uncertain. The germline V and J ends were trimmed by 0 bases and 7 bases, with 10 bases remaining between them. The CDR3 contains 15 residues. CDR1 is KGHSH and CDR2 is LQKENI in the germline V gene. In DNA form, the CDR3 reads TGTGCCAGCTCACCACCAGGACGCCTGAATTCACCCCTCCACTTT. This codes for CASSPPGRLNSPLHF.

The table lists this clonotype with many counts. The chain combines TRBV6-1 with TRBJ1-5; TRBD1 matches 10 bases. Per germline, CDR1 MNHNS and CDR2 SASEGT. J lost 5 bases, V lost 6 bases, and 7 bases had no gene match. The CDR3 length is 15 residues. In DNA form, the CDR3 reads TGTGCCAGCAGACCCGACAGGGGGCTTGATCAGCCCCAGCATTTT. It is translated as CASRPDRGLDQPQHF.

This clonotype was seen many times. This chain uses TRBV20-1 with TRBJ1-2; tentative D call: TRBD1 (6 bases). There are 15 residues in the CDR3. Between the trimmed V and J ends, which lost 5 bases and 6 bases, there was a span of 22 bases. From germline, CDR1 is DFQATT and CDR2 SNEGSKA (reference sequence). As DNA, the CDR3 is TGCAGTGCTGGGGGGGACGGTCAGGGGAAGGATGGCTACACCTTC. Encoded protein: CSAGGDGQGKDGYTF.

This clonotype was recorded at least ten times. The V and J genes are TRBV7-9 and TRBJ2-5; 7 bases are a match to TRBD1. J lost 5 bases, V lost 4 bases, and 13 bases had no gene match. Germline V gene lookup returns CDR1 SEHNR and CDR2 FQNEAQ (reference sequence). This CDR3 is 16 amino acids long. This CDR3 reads CASSSRPQGVRETQYF. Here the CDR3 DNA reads TGTGCCAGCAGCTCGAGACCCCAGGGGGTGCGTGAGACCCAGTACTTC.

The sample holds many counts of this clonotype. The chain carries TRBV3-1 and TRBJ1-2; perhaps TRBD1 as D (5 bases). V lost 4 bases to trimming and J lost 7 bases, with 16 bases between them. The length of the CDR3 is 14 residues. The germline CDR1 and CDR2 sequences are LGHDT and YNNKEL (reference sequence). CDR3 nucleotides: TGTGCCAGCAGCCTTACAGTGAGGGGCCGTGGCTACACCTTC. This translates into CASSLTVRGRGYTF.

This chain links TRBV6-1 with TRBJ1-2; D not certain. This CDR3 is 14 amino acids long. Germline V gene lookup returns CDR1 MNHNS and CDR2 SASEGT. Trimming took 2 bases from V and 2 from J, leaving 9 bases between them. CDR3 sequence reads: CASSELYGNYGYTF. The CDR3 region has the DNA TGTGCCAGCAGTGAACTGTATGGAAACTATGGCTACACCTTC.

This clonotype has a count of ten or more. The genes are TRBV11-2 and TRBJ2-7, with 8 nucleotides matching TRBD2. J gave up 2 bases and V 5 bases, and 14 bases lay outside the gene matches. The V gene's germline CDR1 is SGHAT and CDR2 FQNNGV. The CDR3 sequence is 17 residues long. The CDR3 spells CASSPLAEGLVTYEQYF. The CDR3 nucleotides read TGTGCCAGCAGCCCACTAGCGGAAGGGCTAGTTACCTACGAGCAGTACTTC. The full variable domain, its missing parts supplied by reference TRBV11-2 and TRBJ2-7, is EAGVAQSPRYKIIEKRQSVAFWCNPISGHATLYWYQQILGQGPKLLIQFQNNGVVDDSQLPKDRFSAERLKGVDSTLKIQPAKLEDSAVYLCASSPLAEGLVTYEQYFGPGTRLTVT.

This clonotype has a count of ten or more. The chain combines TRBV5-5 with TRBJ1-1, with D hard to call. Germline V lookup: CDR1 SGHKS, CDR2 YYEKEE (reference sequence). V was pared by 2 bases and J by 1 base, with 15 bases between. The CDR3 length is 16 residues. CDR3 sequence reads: CASSFGVNMANTEAFF. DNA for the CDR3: TGTGCCAGCAGCTTTGGAGTAAATATGGCGAACACTGAAGCTTTCTTT. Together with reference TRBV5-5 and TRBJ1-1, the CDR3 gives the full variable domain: DAGVTQSPTHLIKTRGQQVTLRCSPISGHKSVSWYQQVLGQGPQFIFQYYEKEERGRGNFPDRFSARQFPNYSSELNVNALLLGDSALYLCASSFGVNMANTEAFFGQGTRLTVV.

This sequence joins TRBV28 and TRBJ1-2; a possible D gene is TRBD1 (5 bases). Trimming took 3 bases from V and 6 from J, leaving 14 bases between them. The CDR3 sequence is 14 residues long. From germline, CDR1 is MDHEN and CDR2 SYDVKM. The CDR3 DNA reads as TGTGCCAGCAGTTTTCTGAGGGGTAGTCATGGCTACACCTTC. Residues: CASSFLRGSHGYTF.

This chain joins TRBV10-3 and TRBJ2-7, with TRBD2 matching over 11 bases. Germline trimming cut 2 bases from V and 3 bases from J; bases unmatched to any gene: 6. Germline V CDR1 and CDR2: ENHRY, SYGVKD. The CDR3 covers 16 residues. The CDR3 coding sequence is TGTGCCATCAGTGAGCGACTAGCGGGACAGTACTACGAGCAGTACTTC. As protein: CAISERLAGQYYEQYF.

CDR3 sequence (DNA): TGCAGTGCTCGGGCCGGTCTTGGCAATCAGCCCCAGCATTTT. Protein: CSARAGLGNQPQHF. This chain connects TRBV20-1 to TRBJ1-5, with unresolved D. The CDR3 loop spans 14 amino acids. Trimming took off 5 bases at V and 2 bases at J, with 13 bases between the two ends. Germline assignment: CDR1 DFQATT and CDR2 SNEGSKA (reference sequence).

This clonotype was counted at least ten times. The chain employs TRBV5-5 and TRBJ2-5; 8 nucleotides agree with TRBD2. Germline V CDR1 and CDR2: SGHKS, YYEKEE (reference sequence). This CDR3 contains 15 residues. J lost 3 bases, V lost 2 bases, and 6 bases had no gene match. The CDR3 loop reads CASSLTGTSKETQYF. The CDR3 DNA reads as TGTGCCAGCAGCTTAACCGGGACTAGTAAAGAGACCCAGTACTTC.